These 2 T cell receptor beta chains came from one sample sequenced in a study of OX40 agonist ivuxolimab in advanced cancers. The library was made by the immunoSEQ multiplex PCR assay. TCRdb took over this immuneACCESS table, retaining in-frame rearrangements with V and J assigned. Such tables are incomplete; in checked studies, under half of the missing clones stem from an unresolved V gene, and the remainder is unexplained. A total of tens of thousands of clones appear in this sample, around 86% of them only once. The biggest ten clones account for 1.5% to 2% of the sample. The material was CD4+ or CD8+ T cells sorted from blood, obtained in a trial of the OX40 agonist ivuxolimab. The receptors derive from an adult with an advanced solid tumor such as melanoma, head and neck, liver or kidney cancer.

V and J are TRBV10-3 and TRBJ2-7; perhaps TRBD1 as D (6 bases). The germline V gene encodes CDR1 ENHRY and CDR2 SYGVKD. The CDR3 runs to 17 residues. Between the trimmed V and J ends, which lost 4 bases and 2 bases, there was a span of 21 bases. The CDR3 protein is CAISATGTHKPTYEQYF. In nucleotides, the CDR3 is TGTGCCATCAGTGCGACAGGTACTCACAAGCCGACCTACGAGCAGTACTTC.

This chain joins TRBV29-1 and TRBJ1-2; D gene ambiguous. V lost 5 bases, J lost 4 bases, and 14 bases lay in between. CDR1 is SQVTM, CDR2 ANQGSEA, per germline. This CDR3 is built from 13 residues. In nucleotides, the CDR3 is TGCAGCGTTTCAAAAAAAGATTCCTATGGCTACACCTTC. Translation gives CSVSKKDSYGYTF. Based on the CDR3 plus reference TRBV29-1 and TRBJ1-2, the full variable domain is SAVISQKPSRDICQRGTSLTIQCQVDSQVTMMFWYRQQPGQSLTLIATANQGSEATYESGFVIDKFPISRPNLTFSTLTVSNMSPEDSSIYLCSVSKKDSYGYTFGSGTRLTVV.